The source of this T cell receptor beta chain is a study of T cell repertoires in cytomegalovirus infection. Germline values: CDR1 LNHDA, CDR2 SQIVND (reference sequence). This CDR3 is built from 16 residues. Between the trimmed V and J ends, which lost 5 bases and 4 bases, there was a span of 18 bases. TCRdb re-called the reads through MiXCR, storing one row per CDR3 protein. The sample carries hundreds of thousands of distinct CDR3 sequences, roughly 30% recorded once. The table lists this clonotype with a few counts. Its specificity is not known. The sequencing here drew on cultured PBMCs, taken from culture after CMV antigen stimulation. This chain links TRBV19 with TRBJ1-5, with D perhaps matching TRBD1 (5 bases). The receptor was isolated from a human donor in good health (CMV status not recorded). Some clones in this sample may be carry-over from other donors' samples. In DNA, the CDR3 is TGTGCCAGTAGTTCCGGGACTCTTAAGGGGAATCAGCCCCAGCATTTT. Translation: CASSSGTLKGNQPQHF. The full variable domain, with the rest looked up from reference TRBV19 and TRBJ1-5, is DGGITQSPKYLFRKEGQNVTLSCEQNLNHDAMYWYRQDPGQGLRLIYYSQIVNDFQKGDIAEGYSVSREKKESFPLTVTSAQKNPTAFYLCASSSGTLKGNQPQHFGDGTRLSIL.